This TCR beta chain is drawn from a study of immune evolution from preneoplasia to lung adenocarcinoma (dated by TCRdb to about 2021). Some background on the complete study: The study profiled immune contexture across lung adenocarcinoma precursors and invasive adenocarcinoma using immune gene expression, TCR sequencing and multiplex immunofluorescence. Resected precursor lesions (AAH, AIS, MIA) and invasive adenocarcinomas were compared with paired morphologically normal lung tissue. The sample size was set by how many specimens were available, not by a prior power calculation. The immune data were integrated with whole exome sequencing and methylation data obtained from the same cohort of nodules. The overall cohort was made up of more than 40 patients with pulmonary nodules who had surgical resection. TCR sequencing data came from about 52 patients. According to the study, some 100 samples went through TCR sequencing. POLYSOLVER was used to infer class I HLA alleles from exome data, and LOHHLA was used to detect allele-specific HLA loss. The study at large found these results: The findings reflected association rather than direct causation, and larger cohorts with long-term follow-up and longitudinal biopsies were considered necessary. Because all patients were from Japan and China, applicability to Western populations was uncertain. Top T cell clone frequencies were highest in normal lung and appeared to decrease progressively from AAH through AIS, MIA and invasive adenocarcinoma. Clonality was highest in normal lung, while later-stage lesions appeared to have lower clonality but higher T cell density and diversity.

V is reduced by 4 bases and J by 5 bases, leaving a spacing of 15 bases between them. The CDR1 and CDR2 encoded by the germline V gene are SGHDT and YYEEEE. Reading from cysteine to phenylalanine, the CDR3 counts 15 amino acids. Only the CDR3 region is kept as DNA, spanning 45 bases read in frame from base 1. Using the immunoSEQ hsTCRbeta Kit, TCR beta CDR3 regions were sequenced from DNA. In the original analysis: The ImmunoSEQ Analyzer was used to analyse the TCR sequencing data. T cell clonality was defined as 1 minus Pielou's evenness, calculated on productive rearrangements. The inverse Simpson index, applied to productive templates, was used to measure T cell diversity. T cell density was expressed as TCR beta template counts normalized to usable DNA, with usable DNA estimated by amplifying and sequencing housekeeping genes. Two-sided Kruskal-Wallis tests were used to compare TCR metrics across histologic stages. The clones in this table, taken by TCRdb from immuneACCESS, are in-frame only. Not every clone is retained; where verified, under half of the shortfall comes from an unresolved V gene, and the cause of the rest is unknown. D and trimming come from the DNA, and the V and J calls and clone size come from that table. This sample is represented by about 8,200 clones; 75% to 80% of them were singletons. Approximately 8% of the sample comes from the top ten.

Patients underwent resection in Japan or China between about 2013 and 2018. The histologic diagnosis of each case was independently confirmed on H&E slides by two lung cancer pathologists. DNA was isolated from FFPE tissue using the AllPrep DNA/RNA FFPE Kit. A remark on this clone: It lacks a known antigen. Base qualities were left out, and no much larger clone turns up one base away.

The sequenced material came from FFPE adjacent normal lung tissue. This receptor was obtained from a person aged 60-79 years with lung adenocarcinoma. The sequence is built from TRBV5-6 and TRBJ2-2, with no confidently assigned D gene. The CDR3: CASSPEKGFTGELFF. The sequenced DNA: TGTGCCAGCAGCCCGGAGAAAGGCTTTACCGGGGAGCTGTTTTTT.